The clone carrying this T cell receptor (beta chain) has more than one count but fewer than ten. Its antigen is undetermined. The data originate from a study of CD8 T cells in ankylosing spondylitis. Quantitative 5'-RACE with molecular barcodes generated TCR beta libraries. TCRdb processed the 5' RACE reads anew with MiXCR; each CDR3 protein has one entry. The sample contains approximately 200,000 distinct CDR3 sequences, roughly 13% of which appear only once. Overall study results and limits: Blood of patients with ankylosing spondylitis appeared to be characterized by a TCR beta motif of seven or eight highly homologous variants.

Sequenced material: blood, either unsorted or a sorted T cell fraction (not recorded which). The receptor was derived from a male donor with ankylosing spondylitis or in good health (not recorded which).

CDR3 nucleotides: TGTGCCAGCAAAGGGGTTGGGGAAGAGACCCAGTACTTC. Encoded protein: CASKGVGEETQYF. V and J are TRBV7-9 and TRBJ2-5, with a possible D match to TRBD1 (5 bases). The CDR3 loop spans 13 amino acids. Trimming shortened V by 7 bases and J by 3 bases, and 12 bases separated the two germline ends. Germline-derived CDR1 and CDR2 are SEHNR and FQNEAQ (reference sequence).